The 32 T cell receptor beta chains listed next were all sequenced from one sample in a study of blood T cell repertoires in COVID-19. Profiled with immunoSEQ multiplex PCR; TCRdb holds only in-frame clones, not every one. The table shows approximately 24,000 clones, with over 70% occurring only once. Sequenced sample: peripheral blood. These receptors all stem from a human donor with active COVID-19. The donor label of this sample is uncertain.

This chain connects TRBV4-1 to TRBJ2-7, with TRBD2 matching over 10 bases. There are 18 residues in the CDR3. The V gene end was trimmed by 2 bases and the J gene end by 3 bases; junction bases not matched to a gene: 13. Germline V gene data show CDR1 as MGHRA and CDR2 as YSYEKL. The chain's CDR3 is CASSQPLTRTSGDYEQYF. The CDR3 region has the DNA TGCGCCAGCAGCCAACCTCTCACTAGAACTAGCGGGGACTACGAGCAGTACTTC.

J is TRBJ2-3 and V is TRBV13, with D possibly matching TRBD2 (6 bases). V lost 3 bases and J lost 1, with 8 bases in between. Germline loops: CDR1 PRHDT, CDR2 FYEKMQ (reference sequence). The CDR3 loop spans 14 amino acids. For the CDR3, the DNA is TGTGCCAGCAGCTTGGGCGGGGGCACAGATACGCAGTATTTT. Amino acids: CASSLGGGTDTQYF.

The chain is built from TRBV3-1 (or the pseudogene TRBV3-2) and TRBJ2-3, with D hard to call. This CDR3 is built from 15 residues. V was pared by 4 bases and J by 1 base, with 12 bases between. The germline V gene has CDR1 LGHDT and CDR2 YNNKEL (reference sequence). CDR3 in DNA: TGTGCCAGCAGCCCCCGCCCCGCAGGCACAGATACGCAGTATTTT. Translated, it gives CASSPRPAGTDTQYF.

The V call is TRBV4-3, the J call TRBJ2-1, with D unresolved. This CDR3 has 14 amino acids. Looked up from germline, CDR1 is LGHNA and CDR2 is YSLEER. The ends were cut back, 0 bases at V and 12 bases at J, with 15 bases in the middle. This chain's CDR3 is CASSQDRGTVWQFF. DNA of the CDR3: TGCGCCAGCAGCCAAGATCGCGGTACGGTCTGGCAGTTCTTC.

The J gene is TRBJ2-5, the V gene TRBV7-2; possibly TRBD2 for D (6 bases). In germline, CDR1 is SGHTA, CDR2 FQGNSA. The CDR3 has 15 residues. Trimming shortened V by 1 base and J by 1 base, and 10 bases separated the two germline ends. The CDR3 region is CASSLGGLIQETQYF. CDR3 nucleotides: TGTGCCAGCAGCTTAGGGGGACTCATCCAAGAGACCCAGTACTTC.

The chain combines TRBV5-4 with TRBJ1-3; a weak D match, TRBD1 (5 bases). V dropped 0 bases and J dropped 0 bases, with 13 bases sitting between them. The CDR3 spans 17 residues. Germline loops: CDR1 SGHNT, CDR2 YYREEE (reference sequence). The DNA of the CDR3 is TGTGCCAGCAGCTTGGCCGGGGGTCAGGGCTCTGGAAACACCATATATTTT. This sequence encodes CASSLAGGQGSGNTIYF.

The CDR3 bases are TGTGCCAGCAGCTTAACTTCGGATGAAAAACTGTTTTTT. This gives the protein CASSLTSDEKLFF. The chain recombines TRBV7-8 with TRBJ1-4; unclear D gene. The V end was cut by 2 bases, the J end by 6 bases, with 7 bases between. The V gene's germline CDR1 is SGHVS and CDR2 FQNEAQ. There are 13 residues in the CDR3. Full variable domain (remainder filled in from reference TRBV7-8 and TRBJ1-4): GAGVSQSPRYKVAKRGQDVALRCDPISGHVSLFWYQQALGQGPEFLTYFQNEAQLDKSGLPSDRFFAERPEGSVSTLKIQRTQQEDSAVYLCASSLTSDEKLFFGSGTQLSVL.

The rearrangement joins TRBV3-1 (or the pseudogene TRBV3-2) to TRBJ1-6; 8 bases are shared with TRBD1. Looked up from germline, CDR1 is LGHDT and CDR2 is YNNKEL (reference sequence). CDR3 length equals 16 residues. V dropped 1 base and J dropped 9; count of bases not matched to a gene: 8. The CDR3 DNA reads as TGTGCCAGCAGCCAAGGGGGGGCAGGGGGCTTTTCACCCCTCCACTTT. It specifies CASSQGGAGGFSPLHF.

V is TRBV27 and J is TRBJ2-7; maybe TRBD1 (7 bases). Germline values: CDR1 MNHEY, CDR2 SMNVEV (reference sequence). The CDR3 consists of 15 residues. V dropped 5 bases and J dropped 6 bases, with 20 bases sitting between them. In DNA, the CDR3 is TGTGCCAGCAGTCCCAGGGGGACTGGGGGGTTCGAGCAGTACTTC. It codes for CASSPRGTGGFEQYF.

The V gene is TRBV9, the J gene TRBJ2-1; 11 nucleotides align to TRBD2. Germline trimming cut 4 bases from V and 9 bases from J; bases unmatched to any gene: 9. The length of the CDR3 is 15 residues. CDR1 and CDR2 from the germline V gene are SGDLS and YYNGEE. The CDR3 DNA follows: TGTGCCAGCAGCTATACTAGCGGGAGTGTAGGTGAGCAGTTCTTC. It yields the protein CASSYTSGSVGEQFF.

V gene TRBV11-2 combines with J gene TRBJ1-4; D is unclear. The CDR3 loop spans 14 amino acids. In germline, CDR1 is SGHAT, CDR2 FQNNGV. Trimming shortened V by 4 bases and J by 3 bases, and 9 bases separated the two germline ends. The CDR3 reads CASSYGWANEKLFF. Here the CDR3 DNA reads TGTGCCAGCAGCTACGGGTGGGCTAATGAAAAACTGTTTTTT.

This chain connects TRBV6-5 to TRBJ2-2; the D gene is possibly TRBD2 (7 bases). Trimming took off 4 bases at V and 6 bases at J, with 9 bases between the two ends. The V gene's germline CDR1 is MNHEY and CDR2 SVGAGI. The CDR3 covers 13 residues. CDR3 protein: CASSWGGPGELFF. The CDR3 DNA is TGTGCCAGCAGTTGGGGGGGCCCCGGGGAGCTGTTTTTT.

V usage is TRBV3-1 (or the pseudogene TRBV3-2) and J usage is TRBJ2-5; TRBD2 is a possible D gene (7 bases). This CDR3 comprises 16 residues. V was pared by 3 bases and J by 0 bases, with 14 bases between. CDR1 is LGHDT and CDR2 is YNNKEL in the germline V gene (reference sequence). The CDR3 DNA reads as TGTGCCAGCAGCCACTCCGGCGGGGGCTACCAAGAGACCCAGTACTTC. Its protein is CASSHSGGGYQETQYF.

This clone has more than one count but fewer than ten. The chain combines TRBV13 with TRBJ2-5; 7 bases fit TRBD1. Germline CDR1 PRHDT, CDR2 FYEKMQ (reference sequence). The CDR3 totals 17 residues. J lost 7 bases, V lost 0 bases, and 14 bases had no gene match. The CDR3 spells CASSLGRKTGLEGTQYF. The DNA for the CDR3 is TGTGCCAGCAGCTTAGGCCGAAAGACAGGGCTTGAGGGGACCCAGTACTTC.

This chain uses TRBV11-3 with TRBJ2-3, with no clear D. The CDR3 has 17 residues. Trimming shortened V by 1 base and J by 3 bases, and 17 bases separated the two germline ends. Germline CDR1 SGHNT, CDR2 YENEEA. CDR3 sequence reads: CASSLVSATTSTDTQYF. The CDR3 nucleotides are TGTGCCAGCAGCTTAGTGAGCGCTACCACATCGACAGATACGCAGTATTTT.

The J gene is TRBJ2-7, the V gene TRBV11-2; 13 nucleotides align to TRBD2. V lost 5 bases and J lost 4; bases outside the gene matches: 8. Germline loops: CDR1 SGHAT, CDR2 FQNNGV. The length of the CDR3 is 16 residues. Written as DNA, the CDR3 is TGTGCCAGCAGCCCTGAGGCACTAGCGGGAGGGTACGAGCAGTACTTC. It yields the protein CASSPEALAGGYEQYF.

This CDR3 reads CASSRGEGTSSGNTIYF. CDR3 DNA sequence: TGCGCCAGCAGTCGCGGTGAGGGAACCTCCTCTGGAAACACCATATATTTT. V gene TRBV23-1 combines with J gene TRBJ1-3; D call uncertain. TRBV23-1 is labeled an ORF, and its function is uncertain. The CDR3 has 17 residues. The ends were cut back, 4 bases at V and 0 bases at J, with 16 bases in the middle.

This clone was observed a single time. The V gene is TRBV28, the J gene TRBJ2-1; 11 nucleotides line up with TRBD1. Trimming at V came to 5 bases and at J to 3 bases, leaving 9 bases not matched to a gene. Germline V gene sequence: CDR1 MDHEN, CDR2 SYDVKM. The CDR3 runs 17 residues. The chain's CDR3 is CASSPPSGTGGYNEQFF. The CDR3 DNA reads as TGTGCCAGCAGTCCACCCTCCGGGACAGGGGGCTACAATGAGCAGTTCTTC.

This chain uses TRBV19 with TRBJ1-3; 8 bases match TRBD1. V was clipped by 5 bases and J by 4 bases; unmatched bases: 10. Germline CDR1 and CDR2: LNHDA and SQIVND (reference sequence). The length of the CDR3 is 16 residues. In DNA form, the CDR3 reads TGTGCCAGTAGTTACCCCCCCGGACAGGGAGGAAACACCATATATTTT. Its translation: CASSYPPGQGGNTIYF. Full variable domain (remainder filled in from reference TRBV19 and TRBJ1-3): DGGITQSPKYLFRKEGQNVTLSCEQNLNHDAMYWYRQDPGQGLRLIYYSQIVNDFQKGDIAEGYSVSREKKESFPLTVTSAQKNPTAFYLCASSYPPGQGGNTIYFGEGSWLTVV.

The genes are TRBV2 and TRBJ1-5, with D perhaps matching TRBD1 (6 bases). Per germline, CDR1 SNHLY and CDR2 FYNNEI. V lost 7 bases to trimming and J lost 8 bases, with 24 bases between them. The CDR3 spans 16 residues. The CDR3 loop is CASNLGSRGQGKPQHF. As DNA, the CDR3 is TGTGCCAGCAATTTAGGGTCACGGGGCCAGGGGAAGCCCCAGCATTTT.

The chain links TRBV4-1 to TRBJ2-1; 7 bases are shared with TRBD1. The CDR3 runs to 16 residues. V shed 0 bases and J 4 bases; nucleotides not matched to a gene: 6. Per the germline V gene, CDR1 is MGHRA and CDR2 is YSYEKL. The CDR3 is CASSQDLRQGYNEQFF. The CDR3 bases are TGCGCCAGCAGCCAAGATCTGAGACAGGGTTACAATGAGCAGTTCTTC.

The chain joins TRBV5-1 to TRBJ2-7, with D maybe TRBD1 (6 bases). This CDR3 comprises 16 residues. V lost 0 bases to trimming and J lost 2 bases, with 15 bases between them. From germline, CDR1 is SGHRS and CDR2 YFSETQ. The CDR3 protein is CASSLGSGQQTYEQYF. The CDR3 DNA reads as TGCGCCAGCAGCTTGGGCTCGGGACAACAAACCTACGAGCAGTACTTC.

The CDR3 loop reads CASSYAGQGNYEQYF. CDR3 bases: TGTGCCAGCAGTTACGCGGGACAGGGTAACTACGAGCAGTACTTC. V gene TRBV6-5 combines with J gene TRBJ2-7, with 9 bases fitting TRBD1. The CDR3 extends over 15 amino acids. The germline CDR1 and CDR2 sequences are MNHEY and SVGAGI. V gave up 2 bases and J gave up 3 bases; unmatched junction bases: 5.

The chain uses TRBV2 and TRBJ2-2; no firm D call. Germline V CDR1 and CDR2: SNHLY, FYNNEI. The CDR3 totals 14 residues. Trimming removed 3 bases at V and 4 bases at J, with 9 bases between. DNA for the CDR3: TGTGCCAGCAGTGATTACACCCCCACCGGGGAGCTGTTTTTT. Its protein product is CASSDYTPTGELFF.

The rearrangement links TRBV21-1 to TRBJ1-1; the table calls TRBD1, which could not be checked here. TRBV21-1 is a pseudogene. The CDR3 spans 16 residues. As DNA, the CDR3 is TGTGCCAGCAGCCCCTCCTGGGCAGGGTCGAACACTGAAGCTTTCTTT. Encoded protein: CASSPSWAGSNTEAFF.

V is TRBV30 and J is TRBJ1-5, with TRBD1 as a possible D gene (5 bases). The CDR3 contains 13 residues. Germline loops: CDR1 GTSNPN, CDR2 SVGIG (reference sequence). With 2 bases removed from V and 6 bases from J, the gap between germline ends came to 11 bases. CDR3 residues: CAWSRQGGQPQHF. The CDR3 bases are TGTGCCTGGAGTCGGCAGGGAGGTCAGCCCCAGCATTTT.

This clone was picked up one time. The J gene is TRBJ2-6, the V gene TRBV5-1; 8 nucleotides agree with TRBD2. The V gene's germline CDR1 is SGHRS and CDR2 YFSETQ. The CDR3 has 15 amino acids. The V segment lost 4 bases and the J segment 3 bases; nucleotides outside the gene matches: 3. The CDR3 nucleotides read TGCGCCAGCAGCCCCGGGGGGGGTGGGGCCAACGTCCTGACTTTC. It yields the protein CASSPGGGGANVLTF.

This rearrangement joins TRBV5-1 to TRBJ2-5; TRBD2 matches at 7 bases. The V gene end was trimmed by 6 bases and the J gene end by 2 bases; junction bases not matched to a gene: 7. This CDR3 has 14 amino acids. Per germline, CDR1 SGHRS and CDR2 YFSETQ. The CDR3: CASKEAGLQETQYF. CDR3 DNA: TGCGCCAGCAAGGAAGCGGGGTTACAAGAGACCCAGTACTTC.

This chain joins TRBV19 and TRBJ2-1, with 10 bases identical to TRBD1. Germline V gene data show CDR1 as LNHDA and CDR2 as SQIVND (reference sequence). V lost 4 bases, J lost 7 bases, and 7 bases stayed unmatched. The CDR3 length is 15 residues. Written as DNA, the CDR3 is TGTGCCAGTAGTAAACGAACGGGACAGGGGAATGAGCAGTTCTTC. This encodes CASSKRTGQGNEQFF.

The rearrangement uses TRBV3-1 (or the pseudogene TRBV3-2) and TRBJ2-7; 8 bases map to TRBD2. The CDR3 contains 15 residues. Per the germline V gene, CDR1 is LGHDT and CDR2 is YNNKEL (reference sequence). The V gene end was trimmed by 4 bases and the J gene end by 6 bases; junction bases not matched to a gene: 11. CDR3 loop: CASSPVLAGSIEQYF. CDR3 DNA: TGTGCCAGCAGCCCCGTGTTAGCGGGGTCGATCGAGCAGTACTTC.

The CDR3 region has the DNA TGTGCCAGCAGGTATACAGGGGACGAGCAGTACTTC. Protein product: CASRYTGDEQYF. The chain combines TRBV6-6 with TRBJ2-7, with 7 nucleotides matching TRBD1. V dropped 6 bases and J dropped 5; count of bases not matched to a gene: 4. The CDR3 runs 12 residues. Germline V CDR1 and CDR2: MNHNY, SVGAGI (reference sequence).

The chain links TRBV19 to TRBJ2-1, with D maybe TRBD2 (6 bases). The CDR3 sequence is 18 residues long. The germline V gene has CDR1 LNHDA and CDR2 SQIVND (reference sequence). Trimming removed 3 bases from V and 0 bases from J, with 18 bases in between. This CDR3 is CASSITAVAASSYNEQFF. In DNA form, the CDR3 reads TGTGCCAGTAGTATTACGGCGGTAGCGGCTAGCTCCTACAATGAGCAGTTCTTC. Full variable domain (missing parts from reference TRBV19 and TRBJ2-1): DGGITQSPKYLFRKEGQNVTLSCEQNLNHDAMYWYRQDPGQGLRLIYYSQIVNDFQKGDIAEGYSVSREKKESFPLTVTSAQKNPTAFYLCASSITAVAASSYNEQFFGPGTRLTVL.